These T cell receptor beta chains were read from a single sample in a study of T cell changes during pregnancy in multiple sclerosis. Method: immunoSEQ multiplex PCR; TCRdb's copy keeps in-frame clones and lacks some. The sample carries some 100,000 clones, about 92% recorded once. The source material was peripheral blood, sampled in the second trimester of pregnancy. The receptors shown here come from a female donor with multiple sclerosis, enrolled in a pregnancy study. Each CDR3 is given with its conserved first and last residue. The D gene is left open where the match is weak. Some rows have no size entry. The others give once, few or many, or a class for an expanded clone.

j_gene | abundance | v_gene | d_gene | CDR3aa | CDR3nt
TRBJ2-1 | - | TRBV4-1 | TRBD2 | CASSQRGGYGNEQFF | TGCGCCAGCAGCCAGCGCGGGGGGTACGGCAATGAGCAGTTCTTC
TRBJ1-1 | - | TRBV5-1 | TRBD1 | CASSERQGGTEAFF | TGCGCCAGCAGCGAGCGACAGGGAGGCACTGAAGCTTTCTTT
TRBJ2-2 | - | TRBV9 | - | CASSVVPANTGELFF | TGTGCCAGCAGCGTAGTCCCCGCGAACACCGGGGAGCTGTTTTTT
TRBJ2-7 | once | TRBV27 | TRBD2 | CASSLTSGGYEQYF | TGTGCCAGCAGTTTAACCAGCGGGGGGTACGAGCAGTACTTC
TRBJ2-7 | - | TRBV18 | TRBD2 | CASSPQTKAGAYEQYF | TGTGCCAGCTCACCACAAACGAAAGCGGGGGCTTACGAGCAGTACTTC
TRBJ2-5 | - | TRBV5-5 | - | CASSVPTGETQYF | TGTGCCAGCAGCGTACCGACCGGGGAGACCCAGTACTTC
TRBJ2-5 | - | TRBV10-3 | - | CAISESAAKETQYF | TGTGCCATCAGTGAGTCGGCGGCTAAAGAGACCCAGTACTTC
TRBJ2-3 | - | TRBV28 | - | CASSRIPRVADTQYF | TGTGCCAGCAGCAGGATTCCAAGAGTTGCAGATACGCAGTATTTT
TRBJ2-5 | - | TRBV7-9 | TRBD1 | CASRGTGQETQYF | TGTGCCAGCAGAGGGACAGGGCAAGAGACCCAGTACTTC
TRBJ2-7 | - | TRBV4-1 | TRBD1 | CASSPWGTGQHEQYF | TGCGCCAGCAGCCCCTGGGGGACAGGGCAACACGAGCAGTACTTC